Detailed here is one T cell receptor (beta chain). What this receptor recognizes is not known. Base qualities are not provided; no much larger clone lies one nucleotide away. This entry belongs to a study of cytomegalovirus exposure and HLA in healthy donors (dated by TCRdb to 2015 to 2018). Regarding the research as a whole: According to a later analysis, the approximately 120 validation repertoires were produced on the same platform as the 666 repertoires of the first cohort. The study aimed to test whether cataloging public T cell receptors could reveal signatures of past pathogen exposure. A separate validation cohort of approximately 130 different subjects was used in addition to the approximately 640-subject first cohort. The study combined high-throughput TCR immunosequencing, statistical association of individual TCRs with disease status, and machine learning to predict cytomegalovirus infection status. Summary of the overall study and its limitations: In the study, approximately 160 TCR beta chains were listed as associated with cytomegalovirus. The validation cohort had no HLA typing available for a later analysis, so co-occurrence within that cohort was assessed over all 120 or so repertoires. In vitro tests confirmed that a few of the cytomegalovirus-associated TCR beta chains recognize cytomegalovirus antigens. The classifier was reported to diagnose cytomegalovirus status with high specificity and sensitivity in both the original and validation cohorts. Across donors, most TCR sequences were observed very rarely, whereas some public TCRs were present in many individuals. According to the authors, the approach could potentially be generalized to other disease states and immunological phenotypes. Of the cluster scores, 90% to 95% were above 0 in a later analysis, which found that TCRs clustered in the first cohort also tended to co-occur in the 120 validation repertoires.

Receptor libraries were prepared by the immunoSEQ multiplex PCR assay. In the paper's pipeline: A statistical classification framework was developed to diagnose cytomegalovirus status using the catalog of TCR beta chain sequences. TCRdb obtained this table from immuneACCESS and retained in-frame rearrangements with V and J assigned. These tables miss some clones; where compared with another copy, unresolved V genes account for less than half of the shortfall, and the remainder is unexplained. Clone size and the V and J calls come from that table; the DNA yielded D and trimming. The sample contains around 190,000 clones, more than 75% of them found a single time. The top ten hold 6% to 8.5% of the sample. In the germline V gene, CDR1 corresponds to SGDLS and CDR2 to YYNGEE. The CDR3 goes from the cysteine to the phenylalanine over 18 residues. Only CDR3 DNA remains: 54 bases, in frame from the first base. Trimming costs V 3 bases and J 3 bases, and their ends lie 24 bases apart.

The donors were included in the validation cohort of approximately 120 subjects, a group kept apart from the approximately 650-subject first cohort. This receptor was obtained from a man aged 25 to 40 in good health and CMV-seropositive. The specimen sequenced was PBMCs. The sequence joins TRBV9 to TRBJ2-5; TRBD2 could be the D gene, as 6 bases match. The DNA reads TGTGCCAGCAGCGCACCCCTTAGAGGGTTTTCGGGAGAAGAGACCCAGTACTTC. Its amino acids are CASSAPLRGFSGEETQYF.